The TCR beta chain under discussion was sequenced for a study of T cell clonality in common variable immunodeficiency. Notes on the study in general: Fewer TCRbeta clones were shared among CVID subjects than controls. Repertoire-complication correlations in CVID were limited by patient heterogeneity.

This CDR3 comprises 11 residues. The germline CDR1 and CDR2 sequences are SQVTM and ANQGSEA. V was trimmed by 4 bases and J by 3 bases, leaving 6 bases between them. Each donor provided 5 to 8 ml of heparinized whole blood. This clone was counted many times. Its target is unknown. Coverage ceases 3 residues before the CDR3 finishes, and the germline J gene fills in the end. Sequencing input was equivalent genomic DNA from CVID and controls. The repertoire was sequenced with immunoSEQ multiplex PCR; TCRdb's copy has only in-frame clones and lacks some. Listed for the sample are about 35,000 clones, none seen a single time.

The sequenced sample was peripheral blood mononuclear cells. This sequence joins TRBV29-1 and TRBJ1-1; D is unresolved. This TCR derives from a person between 18 and 75 years old in good health. The CDR3 bases that were read are TGCAGCGTTGGGCCTTACACTGAA. It yields the protein CSVGPYTE. The whole CDR3 is CSVGPYTEAFF. Full variable domain (remainder filled in from reference TRBV29-1 and TRBJ1-1): SAVISQKPSRDICQRGTSLTIQCQVDSQVTMMFWYRQQPGQSLTLIATANQGSEATYESGFVIDKFPISRPNLTFSTLTVSNMSPEDSSIYLCSVGPYTEAFFGQGTRLTVV.